One sample yielded the 10 T cell receptor beta chains listed below, sequenced in a study of response to subunit inactivated influenza vaccine. TCRdb re-called the RT-PCR reads through MiXCR, storing one row per CDR3 protein. Among a few hundred thousand distinct CDR3 sequences listed, 21% were seen once. The sample consisted of PBMCs from blood, taken less than 22 months after vaccination. These TCRs come from a man aged 50-75 years who received an inactivated influenza vaccine.

In its sample, this clonotype was seen a few times. The chain links TRBV19 to TRBJ1-1, with 8 bases matching TRBD1. The junction had 5 bases not matched to a gene; V was cut back by 8 bases and J by 3 bases. CDR1 and CDR2 (germline): LNHDA, SQIVND (reference sequence). The CDR3 contains 13 residues. CDR3 nucleotide sequence: TGTGCCAGTCGGGCGGACAGGGACACTGAAGCTTTCTTT. Protein sequence: CASRADRDTEAFF. Full variable domain (missing parts from reference TRBV19 and TRBJ1-1): DGGITQSPKYLFRKEGQNVTLSCEQNLNHDAMYWYRQDPGQGLRLIYYSQIVNDFQKGDIAEGYSVSREKKESFPLTVTSAQKNPTAFYLCASRADRDTEAFFGQGTRLTVV.

The gene calls are TRBV11-2 and TRBJ2-1, with TRBD2 identical over 7 bases. The V gene end was trimmed by 1 base and the J gene end by 3 bases; junction bases not matched to a gene: 15. In germline, CDR1 is SGHAT, CDR2 FQNNGV. This CDR3 is built from 19 residues. Here the CDR3 DNA reads TGTGCCAGCAGCTTAGTTATCGGAATGGCTAGCGGAGTCTACAATGAGCAGTTCTTC. It is translated as CASSLVIGMASGVYNEQFF.

This clonotype has at least ten counts. This rearrangement joins TRBV12-3 or TRBV12-4 to TRBJ1-5; no clear D gene. V was clipped by 3 bases and J by 0 bases, with 9 bases between them. CDR3 size: 15 residues. CDR3 coding DNA: TGTGCCAGCAGTTTTCAGTGGGGTAGCAATCAGCCCCAGCATTTT. Its translation is CASSFQWGSNQPQHF.

This clonotype was seen more than once but under ten times. The rearrangement links TRBV9 to TRBJ2-1; TRBD2 might be the D (5 bases). The CDR3 runs 14 residues. Germline CDR1 SGDLS, CDR2 YYNGEE. V was shortened by 3 bases and J by 6 bases, with 13 bases between the two germline ends. The CDR3 coding sequence is TGTGCCAGCAGCGGAGACTACCGCGGCAATGAGCAGTTCTTC. Its translation: CASSGDYRGNEQFF.

J is TRBJ1-2 and V is TRBV6-5; 7 bases align to TRBD1. V dropped 2 bases and J dropped 2; count of bases not matched to a gene: 5. There are 15 residues in the CDR3. The germline V gene encodes CDR1 MNHEY and CDR2 SVGAGI. The CDR3 spells CASSYLGGENYGYTF. The CDR3 DNA follows: TGTGCCAGCAGTTACCTAGGGGGCGAGAACTATGGCTACACCTTC.

This clonotype showed up just a few times. This chain joins TRBV12-3 or TRBV12-4 and TRBJ1-5; possible D gene TRBD1, 6 bases. Between the trimmed V and J ends, which lost 7 bases and 0 bases, there was a span of 10 bases. This CDR3 region has 14 residues. CDR3 residues: CASNSQGSNQPQHF. DNA of the CDR3: TGTGCCAGCAACTCACAGGGTAGCAATCAGCCCCAGCATTTT.

This clonotype was observed a handful of times. The chain recombines TRBV20-1 with TRBJ2-5; TRBD2 matches at 7 bases. The germline CDR1 and CDR2 sequences are DFQATT and SNEGSKA (reference sequence). The length of the CDR3 is 12 residues. J lost 5 bases, V lost 6 bases, and 6 bases had no gene match. CDR3 amino acids: CSARGRGETQYF. CDR3 DNA: TGCAGTGCCCGAGGGCGGGGGGAGACCCAGTACTTC.

The DNA for the CDR3 is TGTGCCAGCAGTTTCTTAGGCGCGAACACCGGGGAGCTGTTTTTT. Translated: CASSFLGANTGELFF. This sequence joins TRBV27 and TRBJ2-2; unclear D gene. V lost 3 bases, J lost 0 bases, and 8 bases lay in between. The CDR3 is made up of 15 amino acids. Per germline, CDR1 MNHEY and CDR2 SMNVEV (reference sequence).

As concerns this clonotype: The CDR3 ends on some other residue instead of the conserved phenylalanine or tryptophan, so this is likely a read error. The rearrangement uses TRBV11-2 and TRBJ1-6; D uncertain. Trimming took off 1 base at V and 7 bases at J, with 11 bases between the two ends. This CDR3 is built from 15 residues. Germline V CDR1 and CDR2: SGHAT, FQNNGV. CDR3 residues: CASSLVFSRNSPLHI. CDR3 in DNA: TGTGCCAGCAGCTTAGTATTTTCGAGGAATTCACCCCTCCACATT.

In this sample, this clonotype turned up a few times. The chain joins TRBV14 to TRBJ2-3; TRBD1 is a possible D gene (7 bases). Germline V CDR1 and CDR2: SGHDN, FVKESK. Trimming stripped 0 bases from V and 4 bases from J, with 11 bases between. The CDR3 spans 15 residues. CDR3 bases: TGTGCCAGCAGCCAAGAAACCAGGGGGGCAGATACGCAGTATTTT. Its translation: CASSQETRGADTQYF.